These 24 T cell receptor beta chains came from one sample sequenced in a study of T cells after posttransplantation cyclophosphamide. Sequencing used immunoSEQ multiplex PCR; TCRdb keeps in-frame clones, though not all of them. The sample has over 2,500 clones, around 75% seen once. A marrow graft followed busulfan-fludarabine conditioning, with cyclophosphamide on days +3 and +4. Specimen: PBMCs, collected 188 days after allogeneic stem cell transplant with posttransplant cyclophosphamide. These receptor sequences come from a male patient aged 60 to 75 who received an allogeneic stem cell transplant from a related donor and was CMV-positive. Some of these T cells may belong to the graft donor.

J is TRBJ2-5 and V is TRBV29-1; TRBD2 matches at 11 bases. The J call may be incorrect, as the DNA end agrees better with TRBJ2-7. This CDR3 has 14 residues. Germline V gene lookup returns CDR1 SQVTM and CDR2 ANQGSEA. The CDR3 coding sequence is TGCAGCGTTGAAGGTGCCGGGACTAGCGGCGAGCAGTACTTC. It translates to CSVEGAGTSGEQYF.

The chain employs TRBV28 and TRBJ1-2; a possible D gene is TRBD1 (6 bases). V shed 6 bases and J shed 1 base, with 9 bases lying between them. CDR1 MDHEN and CDR2 SYDVKM come from the germline V gene. This CDR3 has 13 amino acids. CDR3 region: CASSSDSNYGYTF. CDR3 coding DNA: TGTGCCAGCAGCTCGGACAGTAACTATGGCTACACCTTC.

The chain joins TRBV15 to TRBJ2-2; D not resolved. Deletions cut 4 bases from V and 1 base from J, with 7 bases between. This CDR3 is 14 amino acids long. CDR1 and CDR2 from the germline V gene are LNHNV and YYDKDF (reference sequence). The CDR3 reads CATSNYLNTGELFF. The CDR3, as DNA: TGTGCCACCAGCAATTACTTGAACACCGGGGAGCTGTTTTTT.

This clone has only a few counts. V usage is TRBV7-8 and J usage is TRBJ1-5, with D hard to call. Deletions cut 1 base from V and 0 bases from J, with 7 bases between. The CDR3 has 15 amino acids. CDR1 SGHVS and CDR2 FQNEAQ come from the germline V gene. CDR3 region: CASSLEQYSNQPQHF. The CDR3 DNA is TGTGCCAGCAGCTTAGAACAGTATAGCAATCAGCCCCAGCATTTT.

The gene calls are TRBV9 and TRBJ2-3, with D possibly matching TRBD1 (6 bases). This CDR3 has 14 amino acids. Germline values: CDR1 SGDLS, CDR2 YYNGEE. V dropped 4 bases and J dropped 2 bases, with 11 bases sitting between them. The CDR3 DNA sequence: TGTGCCAGCAGCACCCGGACAGACACAGATACGCAGTATTTT. Its protein is CASSTRTDTDTQYF.

This sequence joins TRBV5-1 and TRBJ1-6, with a possible D match to TRBD1 (5 bases). V was cut by 0 bases and J by 8 bases, with 15 bases left in between. Per germline, CDR1 SGHRS and CDR2 YFSETQ. The CDR3 runs to 16 residues. The CDR3 spells CASSLAIGRADSPLHF. CDR3 in DNA: TGCGCCAGCAGCTTGGCAATCGGCAGGGCGGATTCACCCCTCCACTTT.

This clone appeared once. The chain has TRBV7-6 and TRBJ2-5; 10 nucleotides agree with TRBD2. Germline CDR1 reads SGHVS; CDR2 reads FNYEAQ. This CDR3 is 17 amino acids long. The trim removed 1 base at V and 5 bases at J, leaving 10 bases unmatched. The CDR3 nucleotides read TGTGCCAGCAGCTTAGTCCTAGCGGGGGCTCCTTGGGAGACCCAGTACTTC. Translated, it gives CASSLVLAGAPWETQYF.

The CDR3 region has the DNA TGTGCCAGCAGCTTAGCCGGGAGCTACTCCTACGAGCAGTACTTC. Its translation: CASSLAGSYSYEQYF. This chain connects TRBV7-9 to TRBJ2-7, with a possible D match to TRBD2 (6 bases). CDR3 length: 15 amino acids. The germline V gene encodes CDR1 SEHNR and CDR2 FQNEAQ (reference sequence). With 0 bases removed from V and 0 bases from J, the gap between germline ends came to 9 bases.

The gene calls are TRBV7-6 and TRBJ2-5; D unclear. The V gene's germline CDR1 is SGHVS and CDR2 FNYEAQ. Trimming left V 3 bases short and J 2 bases short, with 4 bases between. The CDR3 contains 12 residues. The CDR3 protein is CASSFNQETQYF. CDR3 nucleotides: TGTGCCAGCAGCTTCAATCAAGAGACCCAGTACTTC.

This chain uses TRBV27 with TRBJ1-6, with 9 bases identical to TRBD1. The CDR3 runs to 18 residues. After removal of 2 bases from V and 4 bases from J, the junction contained 9 bases not matched to a gene. Germline lookup yields CDR1 MNHEY and CDR2 SMNVEV (reference sequence). The CDR3 nucleotides read TGTGCCAGCAGTTTACTCCCGGGACAGGGTTCTTATAATTCACCCCTCCACTTT. It encodes CASSLLPGQGSYNSPLHF.

V usage is TRBV4-1 and J usage is TRBJ2-1, with 9 bases fitting TRBD2. Losses at the gene ends were 3 bases for V and 6 bases for J; bases not matched to a gene: 6. The germline V gene encodes CDR1 MGHRA and CDR2 YSYEKL. This CDR3 has 15 residues. This CDR3 reads CASSHPSGALNEQFF. The CDR3 bases are TGCGCCAGCAGCCACCCTAGCGGGGCCCTCAATGAGCAGTTCTTC.

The CDR3 DNA follows: TGTGCCAGCAGCAAAGGGACTAGCGGGAGGTCCTACAATGAGCAGTTCTTC. This gives the protein CASSKGTSGRSYNEQFF. The J gene is TRBJ2-1, the V gene TRBV7-9; 15 bases are shared with TRBD2. V lost 5 bases and J lost 1; bases outside the gene matches: 3. The CDR3 covers 17 residues. Germline V gives CDR1 SEHNR, CDR2 FQNEAQ (reference sequence).

This clone has only one observation. The chain combines TRBV6-5 with TRBJ1-5, with a weak D call TRBD1 (6 bases). The CDR3 consists of 14 residues. With 5 bases removed from V and 2 bases from J, the gap between germline ends came to 10 bases. Germline lookup yields CDR1 MNHEY and CDR2 SVGAGI. DNA of the CDR3: TGTGCCAGCAGTGCACAGGGTGGCAATCAGCCCCAGCATTTT. It is translated as CASSAQGGNQPQHF.

This chain connects TRBV7-2 to TRBJ1-1; D not certain. The germline gives CDR1 SGHTA, CDR2 FQGNSA. The CDR3 has 16 amino acids. The germline V and J ends were trimmed by 5 bases and 1 base, with 17 bases remaining between them. The CDR3 spells CASSLRVFSSNTEAFF. The CDR3 DNA reads TGTGCCAGCAGCCTTCGAGTATTCTCCTCGAACACTGAAGCTTTCTTT.

This clone was detected only a few times. This chain links TRBV6-1 with TRBJ2-3, with D perhaps matching TRBD2 (5 bases). CDR1 and CDR2 from the germline V gene are MNHNS and SASEGT. The CDR3 covers 15 residues. The ends were cut back, 1 base at V and 0 bases at J, with 8 bases in the middle. The CDR3 sequence: CASSEGVASTDTQYF. CDR3 DNA: TGTGCCAGCAGTGAAGGAGTAGCGAGCACAGATACGCAGTATTTT.

The genes are TRBV7-9 and TRBJ2-1; no clear D. Germline V gene sequence: CDR1 SEHNR, CDR2 FQNEAQ (reference sequence). The V end lost 5 bases, the J end lost 0 bases, and 11 bases lay between the germline ends. The CDR3 runs 15 residues. CDR3 bases: TGTGCCAGCAGCCCTCCGGTATACTCCTACAATGAGCAGTTCTTC. Its translation is CASSPPVYSYNEQFF.

This chain joins TRBV19 and TRBJ2-7; D uncertain. Germline V gene lookup returns CDR1 LNHDA and CDR2 SQIVND (reference sequence). The CDR3 has 15 amino acids. V lost 4 bases and J 0 bases, leaving 13 bases between the germline ends. Written as DNA, the CDR3 is TGTGCCAGTAGTACGTCGACATCCAGCTCCTACGAGCAGTACTTC. Its translation is CASSTSTSSSYEQYF.

The chain combines TRBV5-8 with TRBJ1-5; D not resolved. The CDR3 totals 15 residues. Looked up from germline, CDR1 is SGHTS and CDR2 is YDEGEE. V lost 2 bases and J 0 bases, leaving 9 bases between the germline ends. CDR3 amino acids: CASSLGLYSNQPQHF. The CDR3 region has the DNA TGTGCCAGCAGCTTAGGACTGTATAGCAATCAGCCCCAGCATTTT.

J is TRBJ1-4 and V is TRBV2; TRBD1 is a possible D gene (5 bases). Germline-derived CDR1 and CDR2 are SNHLY and FYNNEI. Trimming left V 0 bases short and J 10 bases short, with 9 bases between. This CDR3 comprises 13 residues. CDR3 sequence (DNA): TGTGCCAGCAGTGAAGCCGGGGGTTTAAAACTGTTTTTT. Protein product: CASSEAGGLKLFF.

In its sample, this clone was seen once. The chain combines TRBV29-1 with TRBJ2-1; 9 bases line up with TRBD2. There are 15 residues in the CDR3. The ends lost 0 bases at V and 6 bases at J; junction bases unmatched: 6. Germline-derived CDR1 and CDR2 are SQVTM and ANQGSEA. In nucleotides, the CDR3 is TGCAGCGTTGAAGATACCGGGACTAGCCTCAATGAGCAGTTCTTC. Translated: CSVEDTGTSLNEQFF.

The rearrangement uses TRBV10-1 and TRBJ2-3, with 7 positions matching TRBD2. Trimming removed 8 bases from V and 3 bases from J; junction bases left unmatched: 14. From germline, CDR1 is WNHNN and CDR2 SYGVQD (reference sequence). The CDR3 has 16 residues. Here the CDR3 DNA reads TGCGCCAGCCCTGGGAGGGGTTGCGGAATAACAGATACGCAGTATTTT. Amino acid sequence: CASPGRGCGITDTQYF.

V and J are TRBV9 and TRBJ2-5, with TRBD1 identical over 11 bases. Germline V lookup: CDR1 SGDLS, CDR2 YYNGEE. The CDR3 has 15 amino acids. V shed 3 bases and J 4 bases; nucleotides not matched to a gene: 5. The CDR3 sequence is CASSGGQGVGETQYF. CDR3 in DNA: TGTGCCAGCAGCGGGGGACAGGGGGTAGGAGAGACCCAGTACTTC.

This sequence joins TRBV7-2 and TRBJ2-3, with unresolved D. Trimming shortened V by 3 bases and J by 6 bases, and 7 bases separated the two germline ends. CDR3 length: 12 amino acids. Germline V gene data show CDR1 as SGHTA and CDR2 as FQGNSA. CDR3 nucleotides: TGTGCCAGCAGCTTTGGCCAGGATACGCAGTATTTT. Residues: CASSFGQDTQYF. Variable domain in full (rest from reference TRBV7-2 and TRBJ2-3): GAGVSQSPSNKVTEKGKDVELRCDPISGHTALYWYRQSLGQGLEFLIYFQGNSAPDKSGLPSDRFSAERTGGSVSTLTIQRTQQEDSAVYLCASSFGQDTQYFGPGTRLTVL.

DNA of the CDR3: TGCGCCCCCCTGGGGGGAGACAATCAGCCCCAGCATTTT. It encodes CAPLGGDNQPQHF. The chain employs TRBV23-1 and TRBJ1-5; tentatively, D is TRBD1 (5 bases). TRBV23-1 is noted as an ORF with a role that remains uncertain. CDR3 size: 13 residues. V lost 11 bases, J lost 3 bases, and 14 bases lay in between.